Listed below are T cell receptor beta chains from one sample, sequenced in a study of technical replicates of blood from several donors. Clones were sequenced by immunoSEQ multiplex PCR, and TCRdb holds only the in-frame ones, with some missing. The top ten clones hold about 4.6% of a sample with about 69,000 clones, 80% to 90% of them seen once. The material sequenced was PBMCs. The source of these receptors is a human donor in good health. Some clones in this sample may be carry-over from other donors' samples. The CDR3 runs from the conserved cysteine through the conserved F or W. Each record gives: J gene, clone size, D gene, V gene, CDR3 protein, CDR3 DNA. A D gene is named only where the DNA matches it firmly. Some rows have no size entry. The others give once, few or many, or a class for an expanded clone.

J gene: TRBJ2-4; clone size: .; D gene: .; V gene: TRBV19; CDR3 protein: CASSSTLAKNIQYF; CDR3 DNA: TGTGCCAGTAGTTCGACACTAGCCAAAAACATTCAGTACTTC
J gene: TRBJ2-7; clone size: .; D gene: .; V gene: TRBV6-1; CDR3 protein: CASRLTVSYEQYF; CDR3 DNA: TGTGCCAGCAGGCTGACAGTCTCCTACGAGCAGTACTTC
J gene: TRBJ2-3; clone size: .; D gene: .; V gene: TRBV7-2; CDR3 protein: CASSLVSDTQYF; CDR3 DNA: TGTGCCAGCAGCTTAGTTTCGGATACGCAGTATTTT
J gene: TRBJ2-1; clone size: .; D gene: .; V gene: TRBV7-2; CDR3 protein: CASSAAGTTEQFF; CDR3 DNA: TGTGCCAGCAGCGCGGCCGGGACAACCGAGCAGTTCTTC
J gene: TRBJ2-7; clone size: .; D gene: .; V gene: TRBV5-6; CDR3 protein: CASSLGGGAVYEQYF; CDR3 DNA: TGTGCCAGCAGCTTAGGAGGGGGGGCAGTCTACGAGCAGTACTTC
J gene: TRBJ1-5; clone size: .; D gene: .; V gene: TRBV7-8; CDR3 protein: CASSLVRGIGIPPSNQPQHF; CDR3 DNA: TGTGCCAGCAGCTTAGTACGGGGGATCGGAATTCCTCCTAGCAATCAGCCCCAGCATTTT
J gene: TRBJ2-7; clone size: .; D gene: .; V gene: TRBV19; CDR3 protein: CASSMPGEQVYEQYF; CDR3 DNA: TGTGCCAGTAGTATGCCGGGTGAACAGGTATACGAGCAGTACTTC
J gene: TRBJ2-1; clone size: .; D gene: TRBD2; V gene: TRBV2; CDR3 protein: CASSEERGGFDEQFF; CDR3 DNA: TGTGCCAGCAGTGAAGAGCGGGGGGGCTTCGATGAGCAGTTCTTC
J gene: TRBJ1-2; clone size: .; D gene: .; V gene: TRBV4-3; CDR3 protein: CASSQALGDYGYTF; CDR3 DNA: TGCGCCAGCAGCCAAGCTCTAGGGGACTATGGCTACACCTTC
J gene: TRBJ1-4; clone size: .; D gene: .; V gene: TRBV7-2; CDR3 protein: CASSLVGTGWEKLFF; CDR3 DNA: TGTGCCAGCAGCTTAGTAGGAACGGGGTGGGAAAAACTGTTTTTT
J gene: TRBJ2-1; clone size: .; D gene: TRBD2; V gene: TRBV7-2; CDR3 protein: CASSLELAGSEEQFF; CDR3 DNA: TGTGCCAGCAGCTTAGAACTAGCGGGATCTGAGGAGCAGTTCTTC
J gene: TRBJ1-6; clone size: .; D gene: .; V gene: TRBV7-6; CDR3 protein: CASSLARTVSYNSPLHF; CDR3 DNA: TGTGCCAGCAGCTTGGCCCGGACAGTATCCTATAATTCACCCCTCCACTTT
J gene: TRBJ2-7; clone size: once; D gene: TRBD2; V gene: TRBV11-2; CDR3 protein: CASSPASGGLRDEQYF; CDR3 DNA: TGTGCCAGCAGCCCCGCTAGCGGGGGCCTCCGAGACGAGCAGTACTTC
J gene: TRBJ2-7; clone size: .; D gene: .; V gene: TRBV7-8; CDR3 protein: CASSLGPSATSYEQYF; CDR3 DNA: TGTGCCAGCAGCTTAGGGCCCAGCGCTACCTCCTACGAGCAGTACTTC
J gene: TRBJ2-3; clone size: .; D gene: TRBD2; V gene: TRBV15; CDR3 protein: CATSTRRGGSGTDTQYF; CDR3 DNA: TGTGCCACCAGCACGCGGAGGGGCGGGAGTGGCACAGATACGCAGTATTTT
J gene: TRBJ2-7; clone size: .; D gene: TRBD2; V gene: TRBV6-1; CDR3 protein: CASSGGTSGKGEQYF; CDR3 DNA: TGTGCCAGCAGTGGCGGGACTAGCGGGAAGGGCGAGCAGTACTTC
J gene: TRBJ2-7; clone size: .; D gene: .; V gene: TRBV5-1; CDR3 protein: CASRQSTGYEQYF; CDR3 DNA: TGCGCCAGCAGACAATCGACGGGCTACGAGCAGTACTTC
J gene: TRBJ2-5; clone size: .; D gene: .; V gene: TRBV6-6; CDR3 protein: CASSYVASAQETQYF; CDR3 DNA: TGTGCCAGCAGTTACGTGGCTAGCGCTCAAGAGACCCAGTACTTC
J gene: TRBJ2-1; clone size: .; D gene: TRBD2; V gene: TRBV11-1; CDR3 protein: CASSLRAGWSYNEQFF; CDR3 DNA: TGTGCCAGCAGCTTACGAGCGGGGTGGTCCTACAATGAGCAGTTCTTC
J gene: TRBJ2-1; clone size: .; D gene: .; V gene: TRBV4-2; CDR3 protein: CASSQDSPRLSSYNEQFF; CDR3 DNA: TGTGCCAGCAGCCAAGATAGCCCTCGTCTGAGCTCCTACAATGAGCAGTTCTTC
J gene: TRBJ2-7; clone size: .; D gene: TRBD2; V gene: TRBV9; CDR3 protein: CASSVDVTGLAGGEQYF; CDR3 DNA: TGTGCCAGCAGCGTAGATGTCACGGGACTAGCGGGAGGCGAGCAGTACTTC
J gene: TRBJ1-2; clone size: .; D gene: .; V gene: TRBV7-2; CDR3 protein: CASSWAQNGYTF; CDR3 DNA: TGTGCCAGCAGCTGGGCGCAGAACGGCTACACCTTC
J gene: TRBJ2-5; clone size: .; D gene: .; V gene: TRBV4-2; CDR3 protein: CASSQPGQLAETQYF; CDR3 DNA: TGTGCCAGCAGCCAACCCGGACAGCTCGCGGAGACCCAGTACTTC
J gene: TRBJ1-1; clone size: .; D gene: .; V gene: TRBV4-1; CDR3 protein: CASSQVTLNTEAFF; CDR3 DNA: TGCGCCAGCAGCCAGGTGACATTGAACACTGAAGCTTTCTTT
J gene: TRBJ2-7; clone size: .; D gene: TRBD2; V gene: TRBV7-2; CDR3 protein: CASSAIAGGREQYF; CDR3 DNA: TGTGCCAGCAGCGCTATAGCGGGGGGCCGCGAGCAGTACTTC
J gene: TRBJ2-3; clone size: .; D gene: .; V gene: TRBV6-5; CDR3 protein: CASSYTLTDPDTQYF; CDR3 DNA: TGTGCCAGCAGTTACACCCTGACAGACCCAGATACGCAGTATTTT
J gene: TRBJ1-3; clone size: once; D gene: .; V gene: TRBV6-1; CDR3 protein: CASSENPQGLRNTIYF; CDR3 DNA: TGTGCCAGCAGTGAAAACCCCCAGGGGCTAAGAAACACCATATATTTT
J gene: TRBJ1-4; clone size: .; D gene: TRBD1; V gene: TRBV19; CDR3 protein: CASSSPRGNNEKLFF; CDR3 DNA: TGTGCCAGTAGTTCCCCCAGGGGGAATAATGAAAAACTGTTTTTT
J gene: TRBJ2-3; clone size: .; D gene: TRBD1; V gene: TRBV7-3; CDR3 protein: CASSLRGGTADTQYF; CDR3 DNA: TGTGCCAGCAGCTTAAGAGGGGGCACGGCAGATACGCAGTATTTT
J gene: TRBJ1-4; clone size: once; D gene: .; V gene: TRBV4-3; CDR3 protein: CASSQDSHVAEKLFF; CDR3 DNA: TGCGCCAGCAGCCAAGACAGTCATGTGGCTGAAAAACTGTTTTTT
J gene: TRBJ2-1; clone size: few; D gene: TRBD2; V gene: TRBV12-5; CDR3 protein: CASGFPSGDNEQFF; CDR3 DNA: TGTGCTAGTGGTTTTCCTAGCGGCGACAATGAGCAGTTCTTC
J gene: TRBJ2-1; clone size: .; D gene: .; V gene: TRBV5-6; CDR3 protein: CASSFKAGSSYNEQFF; CDR3 DNA: TGTGCCAGCAGCTTTAAGGCGGGGAGCTCCTACAATGAGCAGTTCTTC
J gene: TRBJ1-2; clone size: .; D gene: .; V gene: TRBV7-9; CDR3 protein: CASSYPLGADYGYTF; CDR3 DNA: TGTGCCAGCAGCTATCCCCTGGGGGCGGACTATGGCTACACCTTC
J gene: TRBJ2-2; clone size: .; D gene: TRBD2; V gene: TRBV9; CDR3 protein: CASGLARGRDTGELFF; CDR3 DNA: TGTGCCAGCGGCCTGGCCCGCGGGAGGGACACCGGGGAGCTGTTTTTT
J gene: TRBJ2-5; clone size: .; D gene: .; V gene: TRBV21-1; CDR3 protein: CASSNVSRGPAETQYF; CDR3 DNA: TGTGCCAGCAGCAATGTTAGCAGGGGCCCGGCGGAGACCCAGTACTTC
J gene: TRBJ2-7; clone size: .; D gene: TRBD2; V gene: TRBV5-4; CDR3 protein: CASSPGREGEQYF; CDR3 DNA: TGTGCCAGCAGTCCGGGGCGGGAGGGCGAGCAGTACTTC
J gene: TRBJ1-5; clone size: .; D gene: .; V gene: TRBV2; CDR3 protein: CASSADRGGGNQPQHF; CDR3 DNA: TGTGCCAGCAGTGCGGATAGGGGGGGCGGCAATCAGCCCCAGCATTTT
J gene: TRBJ2-7; clone size: .; D gene: TRBD1; V gene: TRBV7-2; CDR3 protein: CASSFSRDSATYEQYF; CDR3 DNA: TGTGCCAGCAGCTTCTCCCGGGACAGCGCTACCTACGAGCAGTACTTC
J gene: TRBJ1-2; clone size: .; D gene: TRBD1; V gene: TRBV27; CDR3 protein: CASSPFEDRVFYGYTF; CDR3 DNA: TGTGCCAGCAGTCCGTTTGAGGACAGGGTTTTCTATGGCTACACCTTC
J gene: TRBJ2-7; clone size: .; D gene: .; V gene: TRBV6-5; CDR3 protein: CASSLQGNKEQYF; CDR3 DNA: TGTGCCAGCAGTTTGCAGGGGAATAAAGAGCAGTACTTC
J gene: TRBJ2-2; clone size: .; D gene: TRBD1; V gene: TRBV2; CDR3 protein: CASRGTGRNTGELFF; CDR3 DNA: TGTGCCAGCAGAGGGACAGGGAGGAACACCGGGGAGCTGTTTTTT
J gene: TRBJ1-2; clone size: .; D gene: TRBD1; V gene: TRBV4-1; CDR3 protein: CASSHLLGRQTGANYGYTF; CDR3 DNA: TGCGCCAGCAGCCACCTCCTCGGCCGACAGACAGGGGCAAACTATGGCTACACCTTC
J gene: TRBJ2-7; clone size: .; D gene: TRBD2; V gene: TRBV4-3; CDR3 protein: CASSQDPSGGYEQYF; CDR3 DNA: TGCGCCAGCAGCCAAGATCCTAGCGGTGGCTACGAGCAGTACTTC
J gene: TRBJ2-1; clone size: .; D gene: .; V gene: TRBV4-3; CDR3 protein: CASSLIADSPRNEQFF; CDR3 DNA: TGCGCCAGCAGCCTTATAGCGGACTCTCCGAGAAATGAGCAGTTCTTC
J gene: TRBJ1-2; clone size: .; D gene: .; V gene: TRBV11-2; CDR3 protein: CASSHGQSYGYTF; CDR3 DNA: TGTGCCAGCAGCCATGGACAGTCCTATGGCTACACCTTC
J gene: TRBJ2-3; clone size: .; D gene: TRBD2; V gene: TRBV18; CDR3 protein: CASSKTPSGGAGTQYF; CDR3 DNA: TGTGCCAGCTCCAAGACCCCCAGCGGGGGGGCAGGGACGCAGTATTTT
J gene: TRBJ2-1; clone size: few; D gene: TRBD2; V gene: TRBV29-1; CDR3 protein: CSVPVPPDYLNSGLAIDEQFF; CDR3 DNA: TGCAGCGTTCCTGTCCCTCCAGATTACCTTAATTCGGGACTAGCTATTGATGAGCAGTTCTTC
J gene: TRBJ1-1; clone size: few; D gene: .; V gene: TRBV2; CDR3 protein: CASQQGVTEAFF; CDR3 DNA: TGTGCCAGCCAACAGGGTGTGACTGAAGCTTTCTTT
J gene: TRBJ2-3; clone size: .; D gene: .; V gene: TRBV2; CDR3 protein: CASSEERPRTDTQYF; CDR3 DNA: TGTGCCAGCAGTGAGGAGCGCCCGCGCACAGATACGCAGTATTTT
J gene: TRBJ1-5; clone size: few; D gene: TRBD1; V gene: TRBV5-6; CDR3 protein: CASSFRTGGGQPQHF; CDR3 DNA: TGTGCCAGCAGCTTTAGGACAGGGGGCGGGCAGCCCCAGCATTTT
J gene: TRBJ1-1; clone size: .; D gene: TRBD1; V gene: TRBV5-1; CDR3 protein: CASSLVGTGAEAFF; CDR3 DNA: TGCGCCAGCAGCTTGGTCGGGACAGGGGCTGAAGCTTTCTTT
J gene: TRBJ1-3; clone size: once; D gene: .; V gene: TRBV21-1; CDR3 protein: CASSNRGTHSGNTIYF; CDR3 DNA: TGTGCCAGCAGCAACCGAGGGACTCACTCTGGAAACACCATATATTTT
J gene: TRBJ2-1; clone size: .; D gene: .; V gene: TRBV7-2; CDR3 protein: CASSLGAEQFF; CDR3 DNA: TGTGCCAGCAGCTTAGGGGCAGAGCAGTTCTTC
J gene: TRBJ2-1; clone size: .; D gene: TRBD1; V gene: TRBV6-4; CDR3 protein: CASSDGTGYLDEQFF; CDR3 DNA: TGTGCCAGCAGTGACGGGACAGGTTATTTGGATGAGCAGTTCTTC
J gene: TRBJ2-3; clone size: .; D gene: TRBD2; V gene: TRBV5-1; CDR3 protein: CASSLTGASGDTQYF; CDR3 DNA: TGCGCCAGCAGCTTGACGGGCGCTAGCGGAGATACGCAGTATTTT
J gene: TRBJ2-7; clone size: few; D gene: .; V gene: TRBV2; CDR3 protein: CASSLSYEQYF; CDR3 DNA: TGTGCCAGCAGTCTGAGTTACGAGCAGTACTTC
J gene: TRBJ1-1; clone size: .; D gene: .; V gene: TRBV5-1; CDR3 protein: CASTGIKQGSGNTEAFF; CDR3 DNA: TGCGCCAGCACGGGGATCAAACAGGGTTCTGGGAACACTGAAGCTTTCTTT